This T cell receptor beta chain was recorded in a study of T cell repertoires in cytomegalovirus infection. For the study at large: Both a matching HLA type and CMV infection were indicated by public TCR beta signatures.

This clonotype was detected ten times or more. Its antigen remains unknown. General study findings and limits: HLA-C-restricted CMV clonotypes gave the most frequent clonotype in two of eight donors.

TCRdb reprocessed the reads via MiXCR and lists one record per CDR3 protein. This sample yields around 250,000 distinct CDR3 sequences, of which more than 15% are seen a single time; more than 45% belongs to the top ten. Germline CDR1 is SGHKS and CDR2 is YYEKEE (reference sequence). Between the trimmed V and J ends, which lost 0 bases and 10 bases, there was a span of 22 bases. This CDR3 has 17 residues. The source is a human donor in good health (CMV status not recorded). Some clones in this sample may be carry-over from other donors' samples. The sample was CD8+ T cells from PBMCs. The genes are TRBV5-5 and TRBJ1-4; no reliable D call. The CDR3: CASSLALPRGPSGKLFF. CDR3 DNA sequence: TGTGCCAGCAGCTTGGCCCTCCCCCGAGGGCCCTCTGGAAAACTGTTTTTT.